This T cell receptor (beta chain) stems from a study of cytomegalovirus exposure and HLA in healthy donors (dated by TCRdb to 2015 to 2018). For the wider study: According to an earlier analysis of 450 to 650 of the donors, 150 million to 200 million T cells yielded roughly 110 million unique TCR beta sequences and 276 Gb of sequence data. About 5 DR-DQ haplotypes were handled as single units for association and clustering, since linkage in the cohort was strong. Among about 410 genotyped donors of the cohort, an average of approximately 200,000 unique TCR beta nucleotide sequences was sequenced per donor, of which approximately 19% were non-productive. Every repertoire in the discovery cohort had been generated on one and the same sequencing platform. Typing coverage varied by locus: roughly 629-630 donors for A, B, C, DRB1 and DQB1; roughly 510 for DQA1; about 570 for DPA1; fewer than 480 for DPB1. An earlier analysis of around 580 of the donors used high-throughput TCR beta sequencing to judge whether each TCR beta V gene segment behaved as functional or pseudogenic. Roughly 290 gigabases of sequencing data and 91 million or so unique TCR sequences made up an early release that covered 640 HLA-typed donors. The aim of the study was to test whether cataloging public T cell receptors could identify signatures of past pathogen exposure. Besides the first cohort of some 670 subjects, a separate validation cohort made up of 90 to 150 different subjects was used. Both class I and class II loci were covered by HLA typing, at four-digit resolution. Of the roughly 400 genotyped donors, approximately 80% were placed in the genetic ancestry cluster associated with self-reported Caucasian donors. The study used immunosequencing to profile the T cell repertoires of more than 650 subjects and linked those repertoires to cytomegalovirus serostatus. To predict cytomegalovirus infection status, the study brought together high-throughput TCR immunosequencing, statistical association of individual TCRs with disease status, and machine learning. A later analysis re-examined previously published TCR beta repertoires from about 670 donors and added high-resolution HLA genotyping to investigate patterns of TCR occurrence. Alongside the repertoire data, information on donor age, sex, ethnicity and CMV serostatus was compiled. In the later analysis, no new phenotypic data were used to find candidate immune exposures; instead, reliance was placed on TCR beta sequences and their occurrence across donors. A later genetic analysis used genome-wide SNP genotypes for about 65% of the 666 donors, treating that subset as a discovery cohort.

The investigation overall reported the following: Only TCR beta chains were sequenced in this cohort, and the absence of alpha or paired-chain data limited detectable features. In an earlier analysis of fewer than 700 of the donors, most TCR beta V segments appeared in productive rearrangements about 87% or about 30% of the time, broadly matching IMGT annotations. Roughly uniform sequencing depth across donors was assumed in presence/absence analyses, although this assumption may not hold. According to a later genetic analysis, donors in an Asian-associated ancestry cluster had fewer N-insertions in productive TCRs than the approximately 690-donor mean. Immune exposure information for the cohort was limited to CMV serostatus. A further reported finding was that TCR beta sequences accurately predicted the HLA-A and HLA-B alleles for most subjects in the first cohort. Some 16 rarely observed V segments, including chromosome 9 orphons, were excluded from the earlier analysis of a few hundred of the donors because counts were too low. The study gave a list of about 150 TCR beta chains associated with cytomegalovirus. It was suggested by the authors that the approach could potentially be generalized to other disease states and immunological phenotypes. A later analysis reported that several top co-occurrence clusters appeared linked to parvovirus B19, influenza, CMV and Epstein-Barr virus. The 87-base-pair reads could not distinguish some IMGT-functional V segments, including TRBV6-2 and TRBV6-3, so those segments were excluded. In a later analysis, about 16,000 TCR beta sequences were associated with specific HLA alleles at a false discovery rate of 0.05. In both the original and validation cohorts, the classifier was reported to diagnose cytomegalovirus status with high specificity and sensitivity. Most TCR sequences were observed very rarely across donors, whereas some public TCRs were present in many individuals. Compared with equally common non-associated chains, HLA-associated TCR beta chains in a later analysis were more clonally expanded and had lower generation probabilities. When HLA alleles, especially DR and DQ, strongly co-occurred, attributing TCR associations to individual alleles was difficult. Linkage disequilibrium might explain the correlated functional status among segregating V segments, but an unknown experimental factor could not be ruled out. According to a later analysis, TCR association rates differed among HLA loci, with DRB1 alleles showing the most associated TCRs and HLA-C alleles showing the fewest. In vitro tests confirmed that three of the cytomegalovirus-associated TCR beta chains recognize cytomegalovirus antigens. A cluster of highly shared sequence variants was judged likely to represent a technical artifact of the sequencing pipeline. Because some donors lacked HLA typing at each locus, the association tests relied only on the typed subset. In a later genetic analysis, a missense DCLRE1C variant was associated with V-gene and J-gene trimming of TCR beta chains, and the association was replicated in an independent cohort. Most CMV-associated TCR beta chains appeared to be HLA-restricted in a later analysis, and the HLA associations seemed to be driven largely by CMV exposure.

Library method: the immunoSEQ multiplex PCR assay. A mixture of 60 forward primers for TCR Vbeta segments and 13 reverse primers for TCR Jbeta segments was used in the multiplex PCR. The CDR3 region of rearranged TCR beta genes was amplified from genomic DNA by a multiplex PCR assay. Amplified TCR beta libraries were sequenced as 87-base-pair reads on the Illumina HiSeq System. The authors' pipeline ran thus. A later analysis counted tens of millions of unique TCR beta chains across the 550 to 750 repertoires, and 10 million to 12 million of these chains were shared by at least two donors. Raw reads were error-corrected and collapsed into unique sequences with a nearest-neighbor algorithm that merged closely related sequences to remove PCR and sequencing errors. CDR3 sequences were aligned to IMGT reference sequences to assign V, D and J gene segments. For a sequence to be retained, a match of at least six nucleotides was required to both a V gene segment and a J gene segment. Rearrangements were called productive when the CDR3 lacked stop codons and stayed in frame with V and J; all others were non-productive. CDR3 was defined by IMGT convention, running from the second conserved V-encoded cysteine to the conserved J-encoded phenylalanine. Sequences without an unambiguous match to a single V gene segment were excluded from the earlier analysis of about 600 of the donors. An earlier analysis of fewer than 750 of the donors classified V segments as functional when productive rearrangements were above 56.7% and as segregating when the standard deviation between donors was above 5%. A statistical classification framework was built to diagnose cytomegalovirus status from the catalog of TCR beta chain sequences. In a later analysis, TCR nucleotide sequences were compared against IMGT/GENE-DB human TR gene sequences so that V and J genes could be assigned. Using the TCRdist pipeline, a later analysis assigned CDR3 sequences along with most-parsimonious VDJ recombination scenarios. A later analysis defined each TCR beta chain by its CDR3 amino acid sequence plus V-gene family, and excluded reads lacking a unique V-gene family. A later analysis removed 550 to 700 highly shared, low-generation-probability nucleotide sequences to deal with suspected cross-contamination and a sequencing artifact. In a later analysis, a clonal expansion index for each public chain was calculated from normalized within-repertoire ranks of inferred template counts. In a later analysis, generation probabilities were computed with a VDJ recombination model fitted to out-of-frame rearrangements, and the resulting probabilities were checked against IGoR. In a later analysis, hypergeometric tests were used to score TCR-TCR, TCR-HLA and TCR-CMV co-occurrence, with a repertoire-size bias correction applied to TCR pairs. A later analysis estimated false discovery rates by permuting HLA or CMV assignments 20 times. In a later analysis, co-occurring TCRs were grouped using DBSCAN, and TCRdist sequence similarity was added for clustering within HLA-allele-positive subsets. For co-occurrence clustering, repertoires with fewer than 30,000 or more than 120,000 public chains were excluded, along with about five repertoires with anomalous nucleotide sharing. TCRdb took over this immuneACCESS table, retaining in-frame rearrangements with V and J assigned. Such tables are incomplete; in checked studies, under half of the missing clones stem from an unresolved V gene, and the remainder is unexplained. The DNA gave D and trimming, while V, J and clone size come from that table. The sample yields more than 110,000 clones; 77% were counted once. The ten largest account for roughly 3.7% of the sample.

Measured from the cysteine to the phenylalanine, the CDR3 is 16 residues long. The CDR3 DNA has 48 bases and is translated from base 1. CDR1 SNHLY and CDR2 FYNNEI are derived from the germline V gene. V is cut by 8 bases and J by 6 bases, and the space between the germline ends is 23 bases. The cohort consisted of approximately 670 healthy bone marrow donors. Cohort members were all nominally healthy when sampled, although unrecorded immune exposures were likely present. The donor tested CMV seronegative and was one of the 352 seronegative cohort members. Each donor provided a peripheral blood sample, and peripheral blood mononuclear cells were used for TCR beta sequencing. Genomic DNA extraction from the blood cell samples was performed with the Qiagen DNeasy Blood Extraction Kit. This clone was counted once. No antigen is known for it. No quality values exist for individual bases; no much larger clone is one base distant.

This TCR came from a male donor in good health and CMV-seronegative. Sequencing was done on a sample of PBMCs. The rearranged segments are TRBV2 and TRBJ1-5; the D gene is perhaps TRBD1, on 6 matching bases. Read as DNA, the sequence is TGTGCCAGCGTGGGGGCGGAGCGGGGCGCAAGTCAGCCCCAGCATTTT. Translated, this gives CASVGAERGASQPQHF.